This T cell receptor beta chain emerged from a study of blood T cell repertoires in COVID-19. Overall study context: The study drew acute and convalescent COVID-19 samples from the United States, Italy and Spain. Sources were T cells, B-cell-depleted T cells, or PBMCs; the material itself was cDNA or gDNA.

This clone occurred once. The germline V gene has CDR1 LGHDT and CDR2 YNNKEL (reference sequence). With 1 base removed from V and 2 bases from J, the gap between germline ends came to 10 bases. CDR3 size: 15 residues. In the source study's methods: Reference gene primer amplification yielded estimated nucleated cell counts. Sequencing was performed with immunoSEQ multiplex PCR; in TCRdb, only in-frame clones are kept and a portion is missing. From that table come the V and J calls and clone size; the DNA was used to work out D and trimming. The sample contains over 40,000 clones, about 86% of which appear only once.

This rearrangement joins TRBV3-1 (or the pseudogene TRBV3-2) to TRBJ2-3; D may be TRBD2 (6 bases). Sequencing was carried out using peripheral blood. This receptor was obtained from a woman at least 80 years old with acute or convalescent COVID-19. This CDR3 reads CASSQGTTLTDTQYF. The DNA for the CDR3 is TGTGCCAGCAGCCAAGGGACTACGCTCACAGATACGCAGTATTTT.